Below, 4 T cell receptor beta chains from the same sample are listed, as sequenced in a study of blood T cell repertoires in COVID-19. Method: immunoSEQ multiplex PCR; TCRdb's copy keeps in-frame clones and lacks some. The profile covers about 95,000 clones, with around 81% appearing a single time and under 5.5% taken by the ten largest. Sequenced sample: peripheral blood. These receptors were taken from an elderly man with COVID-19, enrolled during active disease.

The CDR3 is CASRYDRNYGYTF. DNA for the CDR3: TGTGCCAGTAGATACGACAGAAACTATGGCTACACCTTC. The chain links TRBV19 to TRBJ1-2; possible D gene TRBD1, 5 bases. V was shortened by 6 bases and J by 2 bases, with 10 bases between the two germline ends. Germline assignment: CDR1 LNHDA and CDR2 SQIVND (reference sequence). The CDR3 runs to 13 residues.

The chain has TRBV7-9 and TRBJ1-2; 7 bases line up with TRBD1. The CDR3 extends over 15 amino acids. CDR1 SEHNR and CDR2 FQNEAQ come from the germline V gene (reference sequence). The V and J ends lost 0 bases and 1 base, in that order; junction bases with no gene match: 2. CDR3 nucleotide sequence: TGTGCCAGCAGCTTAGCTCCAGGGGGTAACTATGGCTACACCTTC. It specifies CASSLAPGGNYGYTF.

This clone has only one observation. The chain employs TRBV6-6 and TRBJ1-5; 10 bases line up with TRBD1. CDR3 size: 16 residues. Germline V gene data show CDR1 as MNHNY and CDR2 as SVGAGI (reference sequence). The trim removed 6 bases at V and 6 bases at J, leaving 11 bases unmatched. CDR3 bases: TGTGCCAGCAGCCCCGGGACAGGGGAGAGCTTTCAGCCCCAGCATTTT. Protein: CASSPGTGESFQPQHF.

This clone was seen just once. The chain links TRBV14 to TRBJ2-7, with TRBD1 matching over 11 bases. The CDR3 has 17 residues. J lost 1 base, V lost 2 bases, and 7 bases had no gene match. Germline V gene lookup returns CDR1 SGHDN and CDR2 FVKESK. CDR3 in amino acids: CASSQRPGQGVSYEQYF. In nucleotides, the CDR3 is TGTGCCAGCAGCCAAAGACCGGGACAGGGGGTTTCCTACGAGCAGTACTTC.